The entry below gives a single TCR beta chain sequence along with its context. Its target antigen remains unknown. No base qualities exist here, and no much larger clone lies one base off it. This sample is drawn from a study of immunodeficiency (dated by TCRdb to between 2018 and 2021). About the full investigation: The repertoires were analyzed to search for VDJ recombination defects and oligoclonality. Study-wide findings and limitations: Based on top-100 and total clonotype frequencies, severe oligoclonality was found in patient CD8+ T cells but not in patient CD4+ T cells. V-J pairing and productive entropy in CD4+ T cells appeared similar in patients and controls. In the entropy comparisons of patients against healthy controls, patients were shown as n=3 (open circles), and an effect of thymic development was suggested only as a possibility.

CD3+CD4+ T cells were sorted from fresh PBMCs before TCR sequencing. After extraction using the QIAamp DNA Blood Mini Kit, genomic DNA was sent off for immunoSEQ repertoire analysis. Using a standard quantity of genomic DNA template, multiplex PCR was run to amplify the CDR3 regions. An Illumina platform was used to sequence the PCR products. The paper's data handling went like this. Alignment of sequences to a reference was performed, and V, D and J gene definitions were taken from IMGT. Closely related sequences were merged by a nearest-neighbor clustering algorithm so that PCR and sequencing errors were removed. V, D and J usage was examined in productive unique and total sequences using ImmunoSEQ Analyzer tools along with R version 3.6.1. TCRdb holds this immuneACCESS table with in-frame rearrangements only. Some clones are missing; in checked studies, unresolved V genes explain under half, and the rest has no known cause. Clone size and V and J calls were adopted from that table, with D and trimming inferred from the DNA. This sample lists a few thousand clones; more than 75% were detected once. The top ten hold around 4.1% of the sample.

Per the germline V gene (reference sequence), SGHNT is the CDR1 and YYREEE is the CDR2. After removal of 3 bases from V and 1 base from J, the junction retains 4 bases not matched to a gene. The cysteine opens and the phenylalanine closes a CDR3 of 16 amino acids. Of the read, only the CDR3 DNA is kept; its 48 bases are in frame from base 1. The sample was CD4+ T cells from blood. Recombination linked TRBV5-4 to TRBJ2-2; 9 bases in the junction line up with TRBD2. The TCR comes from a human donor in good health. The CDR3 loop reads CASSWGTSRNTGELFF. Here is the DNA: TGTGCCAGCAGCTGGGGGACTAGCAGGAACACCGGGGAGCTGTTTTTT.